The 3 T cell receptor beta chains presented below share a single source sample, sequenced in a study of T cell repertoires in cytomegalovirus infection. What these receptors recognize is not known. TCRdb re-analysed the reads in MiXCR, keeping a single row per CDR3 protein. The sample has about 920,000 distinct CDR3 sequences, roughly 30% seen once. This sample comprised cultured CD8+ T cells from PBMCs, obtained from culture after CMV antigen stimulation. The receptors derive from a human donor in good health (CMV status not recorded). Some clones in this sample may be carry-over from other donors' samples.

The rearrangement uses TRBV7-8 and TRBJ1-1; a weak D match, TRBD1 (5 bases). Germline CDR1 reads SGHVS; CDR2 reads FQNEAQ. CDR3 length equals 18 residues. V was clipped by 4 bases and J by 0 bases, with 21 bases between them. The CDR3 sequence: CASSWERGRHNMNTEAFF. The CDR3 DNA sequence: TGTGCCAGCAGCTGGGAAAGGGGAAGGCATAACATGAACACTGAAGCTTTCTTT.

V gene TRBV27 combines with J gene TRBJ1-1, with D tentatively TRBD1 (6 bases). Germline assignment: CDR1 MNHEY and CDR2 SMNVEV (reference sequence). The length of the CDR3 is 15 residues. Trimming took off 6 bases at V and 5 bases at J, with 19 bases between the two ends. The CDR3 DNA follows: TGTGCCAGCAGCGGCCGGGGGGCCCCAGGGACTGAAGCTTTCTTT. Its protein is CASSGRGAPGTEAFF.

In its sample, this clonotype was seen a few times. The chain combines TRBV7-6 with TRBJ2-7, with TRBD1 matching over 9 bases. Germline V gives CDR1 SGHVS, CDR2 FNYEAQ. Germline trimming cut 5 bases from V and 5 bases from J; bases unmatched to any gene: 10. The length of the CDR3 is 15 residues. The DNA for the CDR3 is TGTGCCAGCAGCCCAGCCGCCCGGACAGGGGACGAGCAGTACTTC. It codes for CASSPAARTGDEQYF.